The clone carrying this T cell receptor (beta chain) was seen only a few times. TCRdb's copy holds only in-frame clones and misses some; the assay was immunoSEQ multiplex PCR. The sample lists about 44,000 clones; about 88% were seen once. This entry belongs to a study of blood T cell repertoires in COVID-19. This receptor was obtained from a man between 70 and 80 years old with active COVID-19. The sample comprised peripheral blood.

The CDR3 DNA reads as TGTGCCAGCAGCTCTACGACTAGCGGGGGGAACAATGAGCAGTTCTTC. Translation gives CASSSTTSGGNNEQFF. The J gene is TRBJ2-1, the V gene TRBV5-4, with 13 bases that match TRBD2. The length of the CDR3 is 16 residues. The V and J ends lost 3 bases and 5 bases, in that order; junction bases with no gene match: 5. Germline CDR1 and CDR2: SGHNT and YYREEE (reference sequence).